The following is a T cell receptor beta chain sequence with its context. Its specificity is unknown. This entry is derived from a study of cytomegalovirus exposure and HLA in healthy donors. Study conclusions and caveats: The investigators catalogued 150 to 200 TCR beta chains as cytomegalovirus-associated. The authors confirmed in vitro that a few CMV-associated chains were specific for CMV antigens.

From the approximately 110-subject validation cohort, which was separate from the roughly 620-subject first cohort, the donors were drawn. The method was immunoSEQ multiplex PCR; TCRdb's version includes in-frame clones alone and lacks a portion of them. The sample contains approximately 120,000 clones, 90% to 95% of which appear only once. This receptor was obtained from a woman younger than 35 in good health and CMV-seronegative. The sample was PBMCs.

The CDR3, as DNA: TGTGCCAGCAGTTACTCCGCAGGGAGGGGGACTGAAGCTTTCTTT. It encodes CASSYSAGRGTEAFF. The chain recombines TRBV6-5 with TRBJ1-1, with a possible D match to TRBD1 (6 bases). V dropped 0 bases and J dropped 5 bases, with 13 bases sitting between them. The CDR3 length is 15 residues. Germline loops: CDR1 MNHEY, CDR2 SVGAGI.